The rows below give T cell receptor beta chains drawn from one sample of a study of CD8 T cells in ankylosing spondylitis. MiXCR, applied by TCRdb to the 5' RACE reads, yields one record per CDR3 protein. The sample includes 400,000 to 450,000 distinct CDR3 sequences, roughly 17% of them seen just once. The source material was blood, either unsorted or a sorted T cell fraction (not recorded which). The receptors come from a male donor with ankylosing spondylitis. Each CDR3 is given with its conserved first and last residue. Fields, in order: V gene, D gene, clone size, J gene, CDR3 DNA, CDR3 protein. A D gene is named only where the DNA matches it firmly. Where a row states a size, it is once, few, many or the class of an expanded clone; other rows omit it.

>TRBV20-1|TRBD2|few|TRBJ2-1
TGCAGTGCCCCGGGACTAGCGGGGGAGGTCTCCTACAATGAGCAGTTCTTC
CSAPGLAGEVSYNEQFF
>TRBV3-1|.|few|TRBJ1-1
TGTGCCAGCAGCCAAGATCGGGTCAGCCAAGCTTTCTTT
CASSQDRVSQAFF
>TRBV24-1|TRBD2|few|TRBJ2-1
TGTGCCACCAGTGTCCCTAGCGGGGCCTCCTCCTACAATGAGCAGTTCTTC
CATSVPSGASSYNEQFF
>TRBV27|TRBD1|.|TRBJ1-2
TGTGCCAGCAGGCCGACAGGGACTAACTATGGCTACACCTTC
CASRPTGTNYGYTF
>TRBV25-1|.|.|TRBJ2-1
TGTGCCAGCAGTGCAACATCCTCCTACAATGAGCAGTTCTTC
CASSATSSYNEQFF
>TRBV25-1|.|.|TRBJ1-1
TGTGCCAGCAGTGCCACTAAGGGGGGAGACACTGAAGCTTTCTTT
CASSATKGGDTEAFF
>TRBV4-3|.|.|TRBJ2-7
TGCGCCAGCAGCCGTGCTCTAGGAGGATGGTACGAGCAGTACTTC
CASSRALGGWYEQYF
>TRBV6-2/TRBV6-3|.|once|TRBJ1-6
TGTGCCAGCAGTTTCTACACGGATAATTCACCCCTCCACTTT
CASSFYTDNSPLHF
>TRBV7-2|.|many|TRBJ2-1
TGTGCCAGCAGCTACCAGAGATACAATGAGCAGTTCTTC
CASSYQRYNEQFF
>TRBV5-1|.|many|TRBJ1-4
TGCGCCAGCAGCGAAACTGGAGGGGCGGGCGAAAAACTGTTTTTT
CASSETGGAGEKLFF
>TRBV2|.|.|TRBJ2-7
TGTGCCAGCAGACAGAGCGACGAGCAGTACTTC
CASRQSDEQYF
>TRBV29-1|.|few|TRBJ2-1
TGCAGCGTTGACCCCCTCCCCTACAATGAGCAGTTCTTC
CSVDPLPYNEQFF
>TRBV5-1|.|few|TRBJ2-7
TGCGCCAGCAGCCCGGGCTGGCGGGACTCCTACGAGCAGTACTTC
CASSPGWRDSYEQYF
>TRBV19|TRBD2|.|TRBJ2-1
TGTGCCAGTAGTATAGGGAGCGAGCGGGGGGGCCATGAGCAGTTCTTC
CASSIGSERGGHEQFF
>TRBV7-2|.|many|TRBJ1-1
TGTGCCAGCAGCTTAGGAGGGGTGGAAACTGAAGCTTTCTTT
CASSLGGVETEAFF
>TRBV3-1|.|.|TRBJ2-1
TGTGCCAGCACAACCACTCGGGGGGCTGATACGACCTACAATGAGCAGTTCTTC
CASTTTRGADTTYNEQFF
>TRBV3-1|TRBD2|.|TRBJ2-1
TGTGCCAGCAGCCAAGCCGCTAGCGGGTCCTACAATGAGCAGTTCTTC
CASSQAASGSYNEQFF
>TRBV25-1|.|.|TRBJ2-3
TGTGCCAGCCGGGGGTTGGATACAGATACGCAGTATTTT
CASRGLDTDTQYF
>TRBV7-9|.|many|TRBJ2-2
TGTGCCAGCAGCTTAGGGCTTGCCGGGGAGCTGTTTTTT
CASSLGLAGELFF
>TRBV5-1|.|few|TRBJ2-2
TGCGCCAGCAGCCGACAGCTGAACACCGGGGAGCTGTTTTTT
CASSRQLNTGELFF
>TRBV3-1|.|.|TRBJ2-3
TGTGCCAGCAGCCATCAGGAAGGAGATACGCAGTATTTT
CASSHQEGDTQYF
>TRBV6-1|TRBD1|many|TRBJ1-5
TGTGCCAGCACCCGAGGGGTTCGTAGGGACAGCTCGAATCAGCCCCAGCATTTT
CASTRGVRRDSSNQPQHF
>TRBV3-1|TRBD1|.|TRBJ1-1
TGTGCCAGCAGCTACCAGGACAGGGGGTATACTGAAGCTTTCTTT
CASSYQDRGYTEAFF
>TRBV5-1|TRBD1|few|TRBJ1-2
TGCGCCAGCAGCCCTCTCCAGGGGGCCCTGGGGCATGGCTACACCTTC
CASSPLQGALGHGYTF
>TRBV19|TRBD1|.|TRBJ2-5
TGTGCCAGTAGTACATCGCAGGGGGCTAGGAAGACCCAGTACTTC
CASSTSQGARKTQYF
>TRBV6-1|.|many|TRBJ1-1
TGTGCCAGCAGTGTAAAACCGGGAAACACTGAAGCTTTCTTT
CASSVKPGNTEAFF
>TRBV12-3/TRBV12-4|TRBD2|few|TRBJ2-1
TGTGCCAGCAGTGTACCCTTGGGACTAGCGGGATCTGAGCAGTTCTTC
CASSVPLGLAGSEQFF
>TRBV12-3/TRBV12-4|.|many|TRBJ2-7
TGTGCCAGCAGTTTATACGACGAGCAGTACTTC
CASSLYDEQYF
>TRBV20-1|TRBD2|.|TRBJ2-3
TGCAGTGCCGAGGGACTAGCCCAAACTACGCAGTATTTT
CSAEGLAQTTQYF
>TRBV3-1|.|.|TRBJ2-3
TGTGCCAGCAGCCCTTCCAGACGGGCAACAGATACGCAGTATTTT
CASSPSRRATDTQYF
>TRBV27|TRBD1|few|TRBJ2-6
TGTGCCAGCAGTCCAAGACAGGGCATCTCTGGGGCCAACGTCCTGACTTTC
CASSPRQGISGANVLTF
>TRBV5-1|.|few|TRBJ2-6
TGCGCCAGCAGCTGGGGGGACCGAGGCTCTGGGGCCAACGTCCTGACTTTC
CASSWGDRGSGANVLTF
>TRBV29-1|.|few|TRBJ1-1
TGCAGCGTTGGTATTTCCACTGAAGCTTTCTTT
CSVGISTEAFF
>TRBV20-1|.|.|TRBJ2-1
TGCAGTGGGGATCGTTACAATGAGCAGTTCTTC
CSGDRYNEQFF
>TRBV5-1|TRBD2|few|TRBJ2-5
TGCGCCAGCAGCTTGGGGGAGGGCCAAGAGACCCAGTACTTC
CASSLGEGQETQYF
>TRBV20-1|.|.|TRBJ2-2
TGCAGTGCTAGTGGAGAGGCGAACACCGGGGAGCTGTTTTTT
CSASGEANTGELFF
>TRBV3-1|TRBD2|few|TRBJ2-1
TGTGCCAGCAGCCAAGAACCGGGAGGGCCGGGTGAGCAGTTCTTC
CASSQEPGGPGEQFF
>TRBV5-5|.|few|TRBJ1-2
TGTGCCAGCAGCTTGGGGGGACACCGGAATAAGAACTATGGCTACACCTTC
CASSLGGHRNKNYGYTF
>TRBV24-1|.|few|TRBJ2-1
TGTGCCACCAGTGTTCCGGGACCAAAGTACAATGAGCAGTTCTTC
CATSVPGPKYNEQFF
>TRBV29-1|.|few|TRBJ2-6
TGCAGCGTTCAGTCTGGGGCCAACGTCCTGACTTTC
CSVQSGANVLTF
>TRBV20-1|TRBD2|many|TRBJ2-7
TGCAGTGCTAGGCCCGGGACTAGTACCTACGAGCAGTACTTC
CSARPGTSTYEQYF
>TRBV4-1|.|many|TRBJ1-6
TGCGCCAGCAGCCAAGATGTATTGGGGAAGGGTTCACCCCTCCACTTT
CASSQDVLGKGSPLHF
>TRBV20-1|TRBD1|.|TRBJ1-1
TGCAGTGCTCCTCGACAGGGACGGACTGAAGCTTTCTTT
CSAPRQGRTEAFF
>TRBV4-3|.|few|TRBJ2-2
TGCGCCAGCAGCCAAGAGGCGACTAGGATCACCGGGGAGCTGTTTTTT
CASSQEATRITGELFF
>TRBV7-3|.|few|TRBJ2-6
TGTGCCAGCAGCTTAGGATTAGTCTCTGGGGCCAACGTCCTGACTTTC
CASSLGLVSGANVLTF
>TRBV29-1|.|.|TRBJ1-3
TGCAGCGTTTCGGGTGGAAACACCATATATTTT
CSVSGGNTIYF
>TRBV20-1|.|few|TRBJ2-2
TGCAGTGCTAGAGAAGTTGGCGGGGTCGCCGGGGAGCTGTTTTTT
CSAREVGGVAGELFF
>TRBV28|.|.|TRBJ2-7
TGTGCCAGCAGTTTTCCAGGGAGAGGGTACGAGCAGTACTTC
CASSFPGRGYEQYF
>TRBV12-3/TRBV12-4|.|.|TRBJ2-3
TGTGCCATCAAGAGAGGCTTCCTCACAGATACGCAGTATTTT
CAIKRGFLTDTQYF
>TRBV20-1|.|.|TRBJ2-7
TGCAGTGCTAGACCATTTCGACAGAGCTCCTACGAGCAGTACTTC
CSARPFRQSSYEQYF
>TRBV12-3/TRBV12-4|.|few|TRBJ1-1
TGTGCCAGCAGTTCCCGTTTAGAGGCTTTCTTT
CASSSRLEAFF
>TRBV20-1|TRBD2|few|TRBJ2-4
TGCAGTGCCTCCGACTCAAGGACTAGCGGGAGCGTACCTCCGTACTTC
CSASDSRTSGSVPPYF
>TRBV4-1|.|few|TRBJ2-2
TGCGCCAGCAGCCAAGTGCCCTCCGAGGAGCTGTTTTTT
CASSQVPSEELFF
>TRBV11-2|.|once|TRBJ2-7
TGTGCCAGCAGCTTAGTAGGTGTGTCTACGGGGGAGCAGTACTTC
CASSLVGVSTGEQYF